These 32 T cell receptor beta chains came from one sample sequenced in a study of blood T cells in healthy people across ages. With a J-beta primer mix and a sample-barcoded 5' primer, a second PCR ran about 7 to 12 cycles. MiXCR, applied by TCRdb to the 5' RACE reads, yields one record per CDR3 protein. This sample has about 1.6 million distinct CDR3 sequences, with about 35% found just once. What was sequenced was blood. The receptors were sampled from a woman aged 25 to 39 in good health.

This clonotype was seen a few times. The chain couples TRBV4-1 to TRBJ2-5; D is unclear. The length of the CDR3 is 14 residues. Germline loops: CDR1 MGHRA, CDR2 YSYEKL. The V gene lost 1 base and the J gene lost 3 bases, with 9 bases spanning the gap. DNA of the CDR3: TGCGCCAGCAGCCAAGGCCCGACAAAAGAGACCCAGTACTTC. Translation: CASSQGPTKETQYF.

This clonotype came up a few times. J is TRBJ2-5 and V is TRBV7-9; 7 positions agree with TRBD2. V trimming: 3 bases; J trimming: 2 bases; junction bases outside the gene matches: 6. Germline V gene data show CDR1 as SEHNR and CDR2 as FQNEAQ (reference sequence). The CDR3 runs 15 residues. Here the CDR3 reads CASSFRLAEQETQYF. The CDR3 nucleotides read TGTGCCAGCAGCTTCAGACTAGCCGAACAAGAGACCCAGTACTTC.

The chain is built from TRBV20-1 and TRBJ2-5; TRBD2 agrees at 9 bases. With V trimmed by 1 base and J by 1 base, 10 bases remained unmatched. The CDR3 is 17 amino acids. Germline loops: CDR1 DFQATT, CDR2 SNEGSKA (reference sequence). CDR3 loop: CSARGLAGLLPQETQYF. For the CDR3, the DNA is TGCAGTGCTAGAGGGCTAGCGGGATTGCTGCCCCAAGAGACCCAGTACTTC.

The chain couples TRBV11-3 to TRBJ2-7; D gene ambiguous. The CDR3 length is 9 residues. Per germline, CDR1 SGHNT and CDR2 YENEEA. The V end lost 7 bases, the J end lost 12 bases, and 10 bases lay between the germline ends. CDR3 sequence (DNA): TGTGCCAGCACTCTCGGGTGGTACTTC. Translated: CASTLGWYF.

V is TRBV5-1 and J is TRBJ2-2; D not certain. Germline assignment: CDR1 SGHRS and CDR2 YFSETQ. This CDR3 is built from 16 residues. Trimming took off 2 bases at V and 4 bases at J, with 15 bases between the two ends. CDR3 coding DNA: TGCGCCAGCAGCTTTACACGGCAGGCGAGCACCGGGGAGCTGTTTTTT. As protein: CASSFTRQASTGELFF.

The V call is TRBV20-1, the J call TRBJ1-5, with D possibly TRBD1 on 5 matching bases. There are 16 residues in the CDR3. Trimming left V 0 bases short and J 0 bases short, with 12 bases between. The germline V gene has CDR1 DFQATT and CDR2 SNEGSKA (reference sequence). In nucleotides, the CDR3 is TGCAGTGCTAGAGATGAACAGGTCCTTAGCAATCAGCCCCAGCATTTT. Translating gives CSARDEQVLSNQPQHF.

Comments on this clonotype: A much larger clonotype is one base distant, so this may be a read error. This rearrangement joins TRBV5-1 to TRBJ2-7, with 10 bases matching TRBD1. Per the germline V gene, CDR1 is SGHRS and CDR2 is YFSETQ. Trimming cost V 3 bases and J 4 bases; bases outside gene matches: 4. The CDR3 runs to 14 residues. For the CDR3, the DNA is TGCGCCAGCAGCTGGGGACAGGGGAAGTACGAGCAGTACTTC. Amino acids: CASSWGQGKYEQYF.

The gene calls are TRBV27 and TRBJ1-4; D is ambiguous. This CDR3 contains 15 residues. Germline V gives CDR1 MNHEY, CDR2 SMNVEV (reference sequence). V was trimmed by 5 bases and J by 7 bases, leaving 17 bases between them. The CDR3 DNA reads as TGTGCCAGCAGTCTCTCAAGTGCAAACGGTGAAAAACTGTTTTTT. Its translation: CASSLSSANGEKLFF.

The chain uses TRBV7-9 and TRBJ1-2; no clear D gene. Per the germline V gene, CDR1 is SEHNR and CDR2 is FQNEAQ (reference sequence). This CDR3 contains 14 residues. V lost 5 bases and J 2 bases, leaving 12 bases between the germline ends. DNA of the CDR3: TGTGCCAGCAGCCCGACCGCCCAGAACTATGGCTACACCTTC. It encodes CASSPTAQNYGYTF.

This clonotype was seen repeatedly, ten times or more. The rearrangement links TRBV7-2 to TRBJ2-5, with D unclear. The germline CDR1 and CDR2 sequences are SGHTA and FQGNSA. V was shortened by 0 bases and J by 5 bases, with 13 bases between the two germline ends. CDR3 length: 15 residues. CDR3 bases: TGTGCCAGCAGCTTAGCTACCTATTCCCCGGAGACCCAGTACTTC. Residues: CASSLATYSPETQYF.

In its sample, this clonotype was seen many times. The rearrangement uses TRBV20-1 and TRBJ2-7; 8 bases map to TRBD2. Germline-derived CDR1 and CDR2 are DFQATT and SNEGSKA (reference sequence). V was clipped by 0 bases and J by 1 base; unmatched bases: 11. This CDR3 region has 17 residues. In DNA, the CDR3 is TGCAGTGCTAGAGATTTTTATGGTAGCGGGGAGTCCTACGAGCAGTACTTC. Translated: CSARDFYGSGESYEQYF.

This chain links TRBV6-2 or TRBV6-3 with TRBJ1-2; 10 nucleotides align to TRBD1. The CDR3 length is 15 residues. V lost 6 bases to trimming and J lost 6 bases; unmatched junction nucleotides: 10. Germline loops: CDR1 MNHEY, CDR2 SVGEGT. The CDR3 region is CASSQTGGRFDGYTF. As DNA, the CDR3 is TGTGCCAGCAGCCAGACAGGGGGCCGATTTGATGGCTACACCTTC.

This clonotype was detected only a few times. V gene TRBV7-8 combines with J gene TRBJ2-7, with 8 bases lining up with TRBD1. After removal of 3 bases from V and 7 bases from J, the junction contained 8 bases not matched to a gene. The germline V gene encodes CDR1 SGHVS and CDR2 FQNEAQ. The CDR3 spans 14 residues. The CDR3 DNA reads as TGTGCCAGCAGCTTCCGGGACAGGATGGGGGAGCAGTACTTC. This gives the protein CASSFRDRMGEQYF.

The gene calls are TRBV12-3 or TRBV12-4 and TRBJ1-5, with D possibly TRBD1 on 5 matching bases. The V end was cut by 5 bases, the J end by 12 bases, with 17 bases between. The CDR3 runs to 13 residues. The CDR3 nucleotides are TGTGCCAGCAGTGCGGGGCAGGGACTGGTCCAGCATTTT. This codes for CASSAGQGLVQHF.

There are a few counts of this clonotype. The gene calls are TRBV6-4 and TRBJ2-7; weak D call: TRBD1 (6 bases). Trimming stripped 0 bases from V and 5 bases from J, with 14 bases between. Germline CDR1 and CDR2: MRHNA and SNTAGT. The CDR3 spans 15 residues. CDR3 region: CASSDSRGSMDEQYF. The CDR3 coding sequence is TGTGCCAGCAGTGACTCTAGGGGGAGTATGGACGAGCAGTACTTC.

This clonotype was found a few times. The CDR3 protein is CASSRDMNYGYTF. The CDR3, as DNA: TGTGCCAGCAGTCGGGACATGAACTATGGCTACACCTTC. This chain uses TRBV7-3 with TRBJ1-2; possible D gene TRBD1, 6 bases. Trimming stripped 6 bases from V and 2 bases from J, with 10 bases between. This CDR3 region has 13 residues. Per the germline V gene, CDR1 is SGHTA and CDR2 is FQGTGA.

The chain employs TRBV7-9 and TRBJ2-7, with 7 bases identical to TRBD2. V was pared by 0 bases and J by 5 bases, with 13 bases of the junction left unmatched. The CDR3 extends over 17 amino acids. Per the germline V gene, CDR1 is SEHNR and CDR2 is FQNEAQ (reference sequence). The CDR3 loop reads CASSLARIGRGGNEQYF. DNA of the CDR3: TGTGCCAGCAGCTTAGCGAGGATTGGGAGGGGAGGTAACGAGCAGTACTTC.

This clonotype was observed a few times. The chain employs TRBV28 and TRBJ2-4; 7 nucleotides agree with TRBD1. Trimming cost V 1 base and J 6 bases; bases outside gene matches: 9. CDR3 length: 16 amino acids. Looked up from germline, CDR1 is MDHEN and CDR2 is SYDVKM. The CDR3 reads CASSLYRTGTRNIQYF. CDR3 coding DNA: TGTGCCAGCAGTTTATACCGGACAGGAACTAGAAACATTCAGTACTTC.

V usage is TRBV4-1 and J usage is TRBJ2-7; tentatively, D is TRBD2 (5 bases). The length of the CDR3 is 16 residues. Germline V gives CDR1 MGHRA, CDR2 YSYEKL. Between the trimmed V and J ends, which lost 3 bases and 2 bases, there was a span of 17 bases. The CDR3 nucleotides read TGCGCCAGCAGCCACGCGTACCAACTAGAAACCTACGAGCAGTACTTC. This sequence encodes CASSHAYQLETYEQYF.

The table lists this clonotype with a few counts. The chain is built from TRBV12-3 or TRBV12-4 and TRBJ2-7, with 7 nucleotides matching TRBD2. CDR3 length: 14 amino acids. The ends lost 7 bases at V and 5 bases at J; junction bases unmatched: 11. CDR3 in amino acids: CASTRGRAGDEQYF. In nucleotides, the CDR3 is TGTGCCAGCACCCGGGGGAGGGCAGGAGACGAGCAGTACTTC.

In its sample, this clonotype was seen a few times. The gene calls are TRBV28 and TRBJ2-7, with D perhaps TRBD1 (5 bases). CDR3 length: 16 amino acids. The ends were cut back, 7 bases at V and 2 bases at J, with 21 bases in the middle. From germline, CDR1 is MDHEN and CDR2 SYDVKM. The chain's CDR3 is CASTSLVDSSPYEQYF. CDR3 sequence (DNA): TGTGCCAGCACGAGCCTAGTTGACAGTTCCCCCTACGAGCAGTACTTC.

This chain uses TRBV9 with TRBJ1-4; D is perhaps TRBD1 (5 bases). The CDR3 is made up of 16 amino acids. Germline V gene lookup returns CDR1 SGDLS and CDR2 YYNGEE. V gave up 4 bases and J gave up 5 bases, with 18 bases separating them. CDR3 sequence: CASSLEGGVKNEKLFF. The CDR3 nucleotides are TGTGCCAGCAGCCTGGAGGGAGGGGTGAAGAATGAAAAACTGTTTTTT.

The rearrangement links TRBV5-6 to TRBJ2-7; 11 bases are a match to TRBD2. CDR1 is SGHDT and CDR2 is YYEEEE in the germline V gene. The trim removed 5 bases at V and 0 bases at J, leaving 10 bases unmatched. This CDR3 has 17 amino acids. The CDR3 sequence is CASSSWVAGGSSYEQYF. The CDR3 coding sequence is TGTGCCAGCAGTTCGTGGGTAGCGGGAGGGAGCTCCTACGAGCAGTACTTC.

CDR3 nucleotides: TGCAGCGTTGAAGAACCGGGACTGAGCACAGATACGCAGTATTTT. Translating gives CSVEEPGLSTDTQYF. The chain combines TRBV29-1 with TRBJ2-3, with TRBD2 as a possible D gene (6 bases). V was shortened by 0 bases and J by 0 bases, with 10 bases between the two germline ends. CDR1 SQVTM and CDR2 ANQGSEA come from the germline V gene. CDR3 size: 15 residues.

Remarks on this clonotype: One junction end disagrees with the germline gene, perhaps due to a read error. CDR3 nucleotide sequence: TGCGCCGGCAGCCAAGAACCGGGGGGGGCCAAAAACATTCAGTACTTC. As protein: CAGSQEPGGAKNIQYF. This chain connects TRBV4-1 to TRBJ2-4; 8 bases match TRBD2. CDR1 and CDR2 from the germline V gene are MGHRA and YSYEKL. The length of the CDR3 is 16 residues.

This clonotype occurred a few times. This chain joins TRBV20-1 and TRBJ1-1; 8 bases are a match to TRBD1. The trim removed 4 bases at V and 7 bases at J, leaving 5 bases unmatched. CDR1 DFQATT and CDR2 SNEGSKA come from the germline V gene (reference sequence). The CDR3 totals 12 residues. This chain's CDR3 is CSATQTGVEAFF. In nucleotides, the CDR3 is TGCAGTGCTACCCAGACAGGGGTTGAAGCTTTCTTT.

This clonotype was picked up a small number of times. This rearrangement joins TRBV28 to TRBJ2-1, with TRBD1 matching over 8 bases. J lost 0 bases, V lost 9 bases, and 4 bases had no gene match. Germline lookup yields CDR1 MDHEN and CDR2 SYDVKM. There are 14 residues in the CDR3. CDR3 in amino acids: CARPTGGSYNEQFF. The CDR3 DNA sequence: TGTGCCAGACCCACAGGGGGCTCCTACAATGAGCAGTTCTTC.

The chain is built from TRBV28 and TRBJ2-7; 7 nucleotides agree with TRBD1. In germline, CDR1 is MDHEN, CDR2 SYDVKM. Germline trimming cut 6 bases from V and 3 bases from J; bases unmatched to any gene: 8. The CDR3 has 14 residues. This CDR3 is CASRGTAWDYEQYF. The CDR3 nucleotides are TGTGCCAGCAGGGGGACAGCTTGGGACTACGAGCAGTACTTC. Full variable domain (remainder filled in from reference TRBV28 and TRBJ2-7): DVKVTQSSRYLVKRTGEKVFLECVQDMDHENMFWYRQDPGLGLRLIYFSYDVKMKEKGDIPEGYSVSREKKERFSLILESASTNQTSMYLCASRGTAWDYEQYFGPGTRLTVT.

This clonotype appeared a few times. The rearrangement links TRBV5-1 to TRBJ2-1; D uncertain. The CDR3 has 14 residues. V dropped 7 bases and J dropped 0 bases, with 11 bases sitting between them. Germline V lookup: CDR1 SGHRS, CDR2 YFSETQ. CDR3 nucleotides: TGCGCCAGCCGGGCCCCGAGCTCCTACAATGAGCAGTTCTTC. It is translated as CASRAPSSYNEQFF.

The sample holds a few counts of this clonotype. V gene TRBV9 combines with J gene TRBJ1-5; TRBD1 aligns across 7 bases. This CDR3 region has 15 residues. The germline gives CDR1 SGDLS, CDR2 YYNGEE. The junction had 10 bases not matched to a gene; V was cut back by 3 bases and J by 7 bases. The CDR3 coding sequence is TGTGCCAGCAGCGGGGCGGGACAGCCTGGGCAGCCCCAGCATTTT. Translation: CASSGAGQPGQPQHF.

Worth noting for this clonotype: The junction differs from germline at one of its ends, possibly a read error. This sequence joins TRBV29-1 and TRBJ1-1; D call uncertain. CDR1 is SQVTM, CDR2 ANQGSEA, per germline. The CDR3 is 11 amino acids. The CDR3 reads CSVKPNTEAFF. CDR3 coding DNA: TGTAGCGTGAAACCCAATACTGAAGCTTTCTTT. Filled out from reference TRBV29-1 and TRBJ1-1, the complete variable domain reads SAVISQKPSRDICQRGTSLTIQCQVDSQVTMMFWYRQQPGQSLTLIATANQGSEATYESGFVIDKFPISRPNLTFSTLTVSNMSPEDSSIYLCSVKPNTEAFFGQGTRLTVV.

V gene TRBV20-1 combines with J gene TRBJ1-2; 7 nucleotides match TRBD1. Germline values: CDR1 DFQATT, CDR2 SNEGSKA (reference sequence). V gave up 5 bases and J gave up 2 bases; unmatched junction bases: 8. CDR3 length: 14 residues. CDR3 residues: CSALGTAKNYGYTF. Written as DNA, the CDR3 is TGCAGTGCTCTCGGGACAGCCAAGAACTATGGCTACACCTTC.